This record covers a single T cell receptor beta chain. Antigen unknown. Cultured CD4+ T-cell DNA underwent Oncomine TCR Beta short-read sequencing. In TCRdb, the PCR reads were re-called with MiXCR into one record per CDR3 protein. The sample carries 7,500 to 9,000 distinct CDR3 sequences, around a fifth recorded once. The treatment is: roughly ten-day PBMC culture with coronavirus spike peptide pools or control peptides (ViraFEST assay). The ends were cut back, 6 bases at V and 11 bases at J, with 22 bases in the middle. Looked up from germline, CDR1 is MNHNS and CDR2 is SASEGT. The CDR3 has 14 residues. This sample is part of a study of vaccination and CD4 T cells after COVID-19. Study context: Post-COVID samples were collected a median approximately 97 days following diagnosis, spanning 35 to 161.

The chain links TRBV6-1 to TRBJ1-1; D is perhaps TRBD1 (6 bases). The sequence was obtained from a human donor who had recovered from COVID-19. This specimen was CD4+ T cells from blood, cultured in vitro, taken after SARS-CoV-2 vaccination. DNA for the CDR3: TGTGCCAGCAGCGTAGGTTGGAACAGGGAGTCGGCTTTCTTT. As protein: CASSVGWNRESAFF.